Here is one TCR beta chain with its context. The record originates from a study of blood T cell repertoires in COVID-19. Turning to the study itself: From the United States, Italy and Spain came samples of acute and convalescent COVID-19. Nucleic acid was either cDNA or gDNA, and it came from T cells, B-cell-depleted T cells, or PBMCs.

J gave up 8 bases and V 5 bases, and 7 bases lay outside the gene matches. Germline values: CDR1 GTSNPN, CDR2 SVGIG (reference sequence). The CDR3 contains 13 residues. Study processing details: The authors estimated nucleated cell counts from reference gene primer amplification. The protocol was immunoSEQ multiplex PCR, while the TCRdb copy is restricted to in-frame clones and leaves out a portion. That table furnishes V, J and clone size, whereas the DNA furnished D and trimming. The data show about 54,000 clones, with 90% to 95% seen just once and about 7.3% held by the top ten. The chain combines TRBV30 with TRBJ1-2; 11 bases align to TRBD1. The sequence came from a woman aged 60-75 years with active or convalescent COVID-19. Specimen: peripheral blood. The CDR3 DNA reads as TGTGCCTGGGCGGACAGGGGGCGTACGGGCTACACCTTC. Translation gives CAWADRGRTGYTF.